Each of the 20 T cell receptor beta chains below was sequenced from the same sample in a study of T cell responses to AZD1222 COVID-19 vaccine. The repertoire was sequenced with immunoSEQ multiplex PCR; TCRdb's copy has only in-frame clones and lacks some. This repertoire shows more than 100,000 clones, approximately 93% found once; its top ten account for 5.4%. The sequences come from peripheral blood, collected on day 0 of AZD1222 vaccination. The origin of the receptors is an adult in good health.

This clone was picked up one time. The chain employs TRBV5-4 and TRBJ2-7; D possibly corresponds to TRBD1 (5 bases). This CDR3 spans 13 amino acids. V was cut by 4 bases and J by 6 bases, with 14 bases left in between. Germline CDR1 and CDR2: SGHNT and YYREEE (reference sequence). As DNA, the CDR3 is TGTGCCAGCAGCCCAGGACAATCGCGCGAGCAGTACTTC. This translates into CASSPGQSREQYF.

The V and J genes are TRBV6-1 and TRBJ1-5; D not certain. Between the trimmed V and J ends, which lost 3 bases and 0 bases, there was a span of 9 bases. The CDR3 contains 15 residues. CDR1 is MNHNS and CDR2 is SASEGT in the germline V gene. CDR3 amino acids: CASSEGTSSNQPQHF. In nucleotides, the CDR3 is TGTGCCAGCAGTGAGGGCACCTCTAGCAATCAGCCCCAGCATTTT.

V gene TRBV19 combines with J gene TRBJ1-6, with 7 bases lining up with TRBD1. There are 17 residues in the CDR3. The V and J ends lost 6 bases and 11 bases, in that order; junction bases with no gene match: 19. The germline CDR1 and CDR2 sequences are LNHDA and SQIVND (reference sequence). The CDR3 loop is CASRPFDRGTEIPPLHF. CDR3 in DNA: TGTGCCAGTAGACCATTCGATAGAGGGACAGAGATTCCACCCCTCCACTTT.

This chain uses TRBV20-1 with TRBJ2-1, with 8 positions matching TRBD2. From germline, CDR1 is DFQATT and CDR2 SNEGSKA (reference sequence). The CDR3 covers 13 residues. V was clipped by 3 bases and J by 4 bases; unmatched bases: 2. In nucleotides, the CDR3 is TGCAGTGCTAGTAGCGGGATTTACAATGAGCAGTTCTTC. This sequence encodes CSASSGIYNEQFF.

This rearrangement joins TRBV7-4 to TRBJ1-4; 7 nucleotides match TRBD1. The CDR3 spans 14 residues. The germline gives CDR1 SGHVT, CDR2 SQSDAQ. J was trimmed by 5 bases and V by 3 bases; bases with no gene match: 3. The CDR3 nucleotides read TGTGCCAGCAGCTTCCGGGACAGCAATGAAAAACTGTTTTTT. Translated, it gives CASSFRDSNEKLFF.

The rearrangement joins TRBV9 to TRBJ1-2; no clear D. Germline values: CDR1 SGDLS, CDR2 YYNGEE. CDR3 length: 15 amino acids. V shed 2 bases and J shed 4 bases, with 15 bases lying between them. The chain's CDR3 is CASSVGRTVFYGYTF. The CDR3 DNA follows: TGTGCCAGCAGCGTGGGGAGGACGGTGTTCTATGGCTACACCTTC.

The chain combines TRBV7-8 with TRBJ2-4; D tentatively reads TRBD1 or TRBD2 (5 bases each). The CDR3 is 14 residues long. The V gene lost 2 bases and the J gene lost 7 bases, with 12 bases spanning the gap. CDR1 SGHVS and CDR2 FQNEAQ come from the germline V gene. This CDR3 is CASSLRDVGNIQYF. The CDR3, as DNA: TGTGCCAGCAGCTTACGGGACGTGGGGAACATTCAGTACTTC.

This chain joins TRBV7-9 and TRBJ1-2; maybe TRBD1 (5 bases). V dropped 5 bases and J dropped 1 base, with 11 bases sitting between them. The CDR3 is 14 amino acids. Germline CDR1 and CDR2: SEHNR and FQNEAQ (reference sequence). Here the CDR3 reads CASSPEGSNYGYTF. As DNA, the CDR3 is TGTGCCAGCAGCCCCGAGGGGAGTAACTATGGCTACACCTTC.

The chain combines TRBV11-2 with TRBJ2-1, with 8 nucleotides matching TRBD1. The length of the CDR3 is 14 residues. Germline CDR1 and CDR2: SGHAT and FQNNGV. V dropped 1 base and J dropped 4; count of bases not matched to a gene: 0. This chain's CDR3 is CASSLGTGYNEQFF. The CDR3 DNA reads TGTGCCAGCAGCTTAGGGACAGGGTACAATGAGCAGTTCTTC.

This sequence joins TRBV19 and TRBJ2-3, with 13 bases aligning to TRBD2. Looked up from germline, CDR1 is LNHDA and CDR2 is SQIVND (reference sequence). J was trimmed by 0 bases and V by 4 bases; bases with no gene match: 7. The CDR3 extends over 18 amino acids. CDR3 protein: CASSTGLAGATSTDTQYF. For the CDR3, the DNA is TGTGCCAGTAGTACCGGACTAGCGGGAGCTACTAGCACAGATACGCAGTATTTT.

This clone was counted a single time. The chain has TRBV10-2 and TRBJ2-3, with a possible D match to TRBD1 (5 bases). Germline values: CDR1 WSHSY, CDR2 SAAADI. The germline V and J ends were trimmed by 10 bases and 5 bases, with 16 bases remaining between them. The CDR3 has 13 amino acids. The CDR3 protein is CATLQGLGDTQYF. CDR3 coding DNA: TGCGCCACCCTGCAGGGATTGGGAGATACGCAGTATTTT.

V and J are TRBV4-1 and TRBJ1-1; TRBD1 is a possible D gene (5 bases). Looked up from germline, CDR1 is MGHRA and CDR2 is YSYEKL. The germline V and J ends were trimmed by 0 bases and 1 base, with 12 bases remaining between them. CDR3 size: 16 residues. CDR3 DNA sequence: TGCGCCAGCAGCCAAGACCTACAGGAGGGGAACACTGAAGCTTTCTTT. As protein: CASSQDLQEGNTEAFF.

CDR3 loop: CASSGAQGRAEAFF. CDR3 nucleotides: TGTGCCAGCAGTGGGGCTCAGGGGCGGGCTGAAGCTTTCTTT. The V and J genes are TRBV28 and TRBJ1-1; tentative D call: TRBD1 (6 bases). Germline values: CDR1 MDHEN, CDR2 SYDVKM. CDR3 length: 14 residues. Trimming left V 5 bases short and J 6 bases short, with 16 bases between.

The chain carries TRBV24-1 and TRBJ2-6, with D hard to call. The germline V gene has CDR1 KGHDR and CDR2 SFDVKD. The CDR3 spans 15 residues. Trimming took 9 bases from V and 0 from J, leaving 11 bases between them. The CDR3 region is CATHMGSSGANVLTF. DNA for the CDR3: TGTGCCACCCACATGGGTAGCTCTGGGGCCAACGTCCTGACTTTC.

This rearrangement joins TRBV7-8 to TRBJ2-7; possibly TRBD2 for D (5 bases). V was trimmed by 7 bases and J by 4 bases, leaving 17 bases between them. The CDR3 length is 14 residues. The germline gives CDR1 SGHVS, CDR2 FQNEAQ. DNA of the CDR3: TGTGCCAGCACTAAGGGTTCTAGCTGGTACGAGCAGTACTTC. Its translation is CASTKGSSWYEQYF.

The V call is TRBV5-6, the J call TRBJ2-2; D uncertain. In germline, CDR1 is SGHDT, CDR2 YYEEEE. This CDR3 has 14 amino acids. Trimming left V 5 bases short and J 7 bases short, with 15 bases between. Written as DNA, the CDR3 is TGTGCCAGCAGGTCCTCCCAGCTTATCGGGGAGCTGTTTTTT. Protein sequence: CASRSSQLIGELFF.

The chain has TRBV7-9 and TRBJ1-6, with 8 bases identical to TRBD1. The germline V gene encodes CDR1 SEHNR and CDR2 FQNEAQ (reference sequence). The CDR3 loop spans 16 amino acids. V shed 0 bases and J 8 bases; nucleotides not matched to a gene: 6. The CDR3 sequence: CASSLAQDRVDSPLHF. CDR3 coding DNA: TGTGCCAGCAGCTTAGCTCAGGACAGGGTTGATTCACCCCTCCACTTT.

The chain carries TRBV7-2 and TRBJ2-1, with 7 bases aligning to TRBD2. Losses at the gene ends were 4 bases for V and 6 bases for J; bases not matched to a gene: 9. CDR3 length equals 15 residues. Germline V lookup: CDR1 SGHTA, CDR2 FQGNSA. In DNA, the CDR3 is TGTGCCAGCAGCTCCGGGACTACTTTGACCAATGAGCAGTTCTTC. Amino acids: CASSSGTTLTNEQFF.

This sequence joins TRBV5-6 and TRBJ2-7; TRBD1 matches 9 bases. In germline, CDR1 is SGHDT, CDR2 YYEEEE. CDR3 size: 14 residues. V dropped 6 bases and J dropped 4; count of bases not matched to a gene: 8. Written as DNA, the CDR3 is TGTGCCAGCACCTTTACAGGGGGCGCATACGAGCAGTACTTC. Its protein product is CASTFTGGAYEQYF.

The gene calls are TRBV7-2 and TRBJ1-2; TRBD1 matches 8 bases. The CDR3 covers 15 residues. Unmatched junction bases numbered 6, after V lost 2 bases and J lost 4 bases. The germline gives CDR1 SGHTA, CDR2 FQGNSA. The CDR3 region has the DNA TGTGCCAGCAGCTTAATGGTAGGACAGGGCTATGGCTACACCTTC. The encoded protein is CASSLMVGQGYGYTF.